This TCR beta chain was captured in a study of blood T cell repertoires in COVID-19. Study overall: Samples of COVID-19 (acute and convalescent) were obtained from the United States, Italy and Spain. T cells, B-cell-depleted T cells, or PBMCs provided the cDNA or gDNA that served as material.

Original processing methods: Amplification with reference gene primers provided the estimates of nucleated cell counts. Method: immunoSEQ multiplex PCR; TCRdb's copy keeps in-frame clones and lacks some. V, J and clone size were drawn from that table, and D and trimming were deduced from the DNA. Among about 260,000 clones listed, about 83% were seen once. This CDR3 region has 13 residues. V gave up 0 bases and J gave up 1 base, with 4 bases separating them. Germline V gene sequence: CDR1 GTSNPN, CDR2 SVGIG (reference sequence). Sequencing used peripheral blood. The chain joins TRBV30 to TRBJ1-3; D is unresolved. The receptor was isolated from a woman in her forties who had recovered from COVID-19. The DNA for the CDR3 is TGTGCCTGGAGTGTCAATTCTGGAAACACCATATATTTT. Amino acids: CAWSVNSGNTIYF.